A selection of T cell receptor beta chains follows, all from one sample in a study of blood T cell repertoires in COVID-19. Assay used: immunoSEQ multiplex PCR; TCRdb lists only in-frame clones, some missing. The table lists tens of thousands of clones, 88% of them singletons. Sequenced material: peripheral blood. All receptors derive from a human donor in a cohort sampled during active COVID-19. The CDR3 runs from the conserved cysteine through the conserved F or W. Each record gives: J gene, clone size, D gene, V gene, CDR3 protein, CDR3 DNA. D genes are given only for firm matches. Clone size is shown for a subset of rows, as once, few, many or a class of expanded clone.

TRBJ2-5,.,TRBD2,TRBV5-1,CASSLVAGGPQETQYF,TGCGCCAGCAGCTTGGTAGCGGGAGGCCCACAAGAGACCCAGTACTTC
TRBJ2-1,.,TRBD1,TRBV29-1,CSVKGVLGTGFQQGQFF,TGCAGCGTTAAGGGGGTGCTAGGGACAGGTTTTCAACAGGGGCAGTTCTTC
TRBJ1-5,.,.,TRBV28,CASEEGYRYNQPQHF,TGTGCCAGCGAGGAGGGGTACAGGTACAATCAGCCCCAGCATTTT
TRBJ2-5,once,TRBD2,TRBV3-1/TRBV3-2,CASSSGRAETQYF,TGTGCCAGCAGCAGCGGGAGGGCGGAGACCCAGTACTTC
TRBJ2-7,once,TRBD2,TRBV5-1,CASSLAGRGSYEQYF,TGCGCCAGCAGCTTGGCGGGGCGGGGGAGCTACGAGCAGTACTTC
TRBJ2-7,once,TRBD1,TRBV2,CASSLGSRDSTYEQYF,TGTGCCAGCAGTTTAGGTTCCCGGGACAGCACCTACGAGCAGTACTTC
TRBJ1-3,.,.,TRBV7-8,CASSLAHGKGNTIYF,TGTGCCAGCAGCTTAGCGCACGGGAAGGGAAACACCATATATTTT
TRBJ2-7,.,.,TRBV7-2,CASSLAQVGEQYF,TGTGCCAGCAGCTTAGCACAGGTTGGCGAGCAGTACTTC
TRBJ1-1,.,TRBD1,TRBV5-4,CASSRGQGRTEAFF,TGTGCCAGCAGCCGAGGACAGGGGCGGACTGAAGCTTTCTTT
TRBJ2-7,.,.,TRBV11-1,CASSLVQLSHEQYF,TGTGCCAGCAGCTTAGTCCAACTATCGCACGAGCAGTACTTC
TRBJ2-6,.,.,TRBV19,CASSIRGSSGANVLTF,TGTGCCAGTAGTATCCGGGGGTCCTCCGGGGCCAACGTCCTGACTTTC
TRBJ1-3,.,.,TRBV5-5,CASSYPGAGVTGNTIYF,TGTGCCAGCAGCTATCCGGGAGCGGGGGTGACTGGAAACACCATATATTTT
TRBJ2-3,few,.,TRBV5-8,CASSLGSRRADTQYF,TGTGCCAGCAGCTTGGGGTCCCGGAGGGCAGATACGCAGTATTTT
TRBJ2-5,once,.,TRBV2,CASSPSLVRQETQYF,TGTGCCAGCAGTCCTTCACTAGTTCGACAAGAGACCCAGTACTTC
TRBJ1-5,.,TRBD1,TRBV24-1,CATSDSGTGSWKPQHF,TGTGCCACCAGTGATTCCGGGACAGGGAGTTGGAAGCCCCAGCATTTT
TRBJ2-3,.,TRBD2,TRBV11-2,CASSILAGGGTDTQYF,TGTGCCAGCAGCATATTAGCGGGAGGGGGCACAGATACGCAGTATTTT
TRBJ2-1,.,.,TRBV5-1,CASSVVSGAPYNEQFF,TGCGCCAGCAGCGTTGTATCAGGGGCGCCGTACAATGAGCAGTTCTTC
TRBJ1-2,once,.,TRBV6-5,CASSYSISGVYGYTF,TGTGCCAGCAGTTACTCGATATCGGGAGTCTATGGCTACACCTTC
TRBJ2-7,.,.,TRBV11-2,CASSWTLYEQYF,TGTGCCAGCAGTTGGACTCTCTACGAGCAGTACTTC
TRBJ2-7,.,TRBD1,TRBV9,CASSETTGGLGQYF,TGTGCCAGCAGCGAGACGACAGGGGGTCTAGGGCAGTACTTC
TRBJ2-5,once,TRBD2,TRBV3-1/TRBV3-2,CASSLRGGSRETQYF,TGTGCCAGCAGCCTAAGGGGCGGGAGTCGGGAGACCCAGTACTTC
TRBJ1-2,.,TRBD1,TRBV29-1,CSVAGQGDYGYTF,TGCAGCGTTGCGGGACAGGGGGACTATGGCTACACCTTC
TRBJ1-2,.,.,TRBV28,CASSRAVGVVSGYTF,TGTGCCAGCAGTCGGGCCGTAGGGGTAGTAAGCGGCTACACCTTC
TRBJ2-1,.,.,TRBV28,CASSLPGSVNEQFF,TGTGCCAGCAGTTTACCCGGGAGCGTCAATGAGCAGTTCTTC
TRBJ2-7,.,.,TRBV6-5,CASLDSNYEQYF,TGTGCCAGCCTAGACAGTAACTACGAGCAGTACTTC
TRBJ1-2,.,.,TRBV3-1/TRBV3-2,CASSQAGYGYTF,TGTGCCAGCAGCCAAGCAGGCTATGGCTACACCTTC
TRBJ1-2,.,.,TRBV9,CASSPLDTGSSYGYTF,TGTGCCAGCAGCCCACTCGACACAGGATCGAGCTATGGCTACACCTTC
TRBJ2-1,.,.,TRBV6-2/TRBV6-3,CASSYSQGSGNEQFF,TGTGCCAGCAGTTACTCGCAGGGTAGTGGCAATGAGCAGTTCTTC
TRBJ2-1,.,TRBD2,TRBV27,CASSLSPRAGSSYEQFF,TGTGCCAGCAGTTTATCGCCCAGAGCGGGATCGAGTTATGAGCAGTTCTTC
TRBJ2-2,.,.,TRBV30,CAWSRVAGELFF,TGTGCCTGGAGTAGAGTAGCCGGGGAGCTGTTTTTT
TRBJ1-4,.,.,TRBV27,CASSLGQYNEKLFF,TGTGCCAGCAGTTTAGGACAGTATAATGAAAAACTGTTTTTT
TRBJ2-7,.,TRBD1,TRBV5-4,CASSPGTGGYEQYF,TGTGCCAGCAGCCCCGGGACAGGGGGCTACGAGCAGTACTTC
TRBJ2-2,.,TRBD1,TRBV18,CASSPGQGNTGELFF,TGTGCCAGCTCACCCGGACAGGGTAACACCGGGGAGCTGTTTTTT
TRBJ2-5,.,.,TRBV7-6,CASSPQGLRGETQYF,TGTGCCAGCAGCCCACAGGGCCTTAGGGGGGAGACCCAGTACTTC
TRBJ1-5,.,TRBD1,TRBV4-1,CASSRATGISNQPQHF,TGCGCCAGCAGCCGGGCGACAGGGATAAGTAATCAGCCCCAGCATTTT
TRBJ2-3,.,.,TRBV6-4,CASSDQSTDTQYF,TGTGCCAGCAGTGATCAGAGCACAGATACGCAGTATTTT
TRBJ2-1,once,TRBD1,TRBV5-1,CASSFYQGARGNEQFF,TGCGCCAGCAGCTTTTACCAGGGGGCAAGGGGGAATGAGCAGTTCTTC
TRBJ2-6,.,TRBD1,TRBV7-8,CASSLRTSGTVLSGANVLTF,TGTGCCAGCAGCTTACGCACCTCCGGGACAGTCCTGTCTGGGGCCAACGTCCTGACTTTC
TRBJ1-2,few,.,TRBV28,CATLQGAGLRGYTF,TGTGCCACCCTGCAAGGGGCCGGCTTACGGGGCTACACCTTC
TRBJ1-3,.,TRBD1,TRBV30,CAWRPQGAGNTIYF,TGTGCCTGGAGGCCACAGGGGGCCGGAAACACCATATATTTT
TRBJ2-2,.,.,TRBV6-5,CASRDISTGELFF,TGTGCCAGCAGGGACATTTCCACCGGGGAGCTGTTTTTT
TRBJ1-1,.,.,TRBV23-1,CASSQSGDWGTEAFF,TGCGCCAGCAGTCAATCCGGGGACTGGGGAACTGAAGCTTTCTTT
TRBJ1-3,.,TRBD1,TRBV18,CASTTGVDGNTIYF,TGTGCCAGTACAACAGGGGTCGATGGAAACACCATATATTTT
TRBJ2-4,.,TRBD1,TRBV6-2/TRBV6-3,CASSTRQGANIQYF,TGTGCCAGCAGTACCCGACAGGGGGCGAACATTCAGTACTTC
TRBJ2-1,.,TRBD2,TRBV5-1,CASSHSGSAYNEQFF,TGCGCCAGCAGTCATAGCGGGAGCGCCTACAATGAGCAGTTCTTC
TRBJ2-7,.,.,TRBV5-1,CASSRVGDYEQYF,TGCGCCAGCAGCCGCGTAGGGGACTACGAGCAGTACTTC
TRBJ2-5,.,.,TRBV2,CASSSPTGRETQYF,TGTGCCAGCAGTTCTCCGACAGGCCGAGAGACCCAGTACTTC
TRBJ1-2,.,TRBD1,TRBV4-1,CASSQDRSRGQWNYGYTF,TGCGCCAGCAGCCAAGATCGGAGCAGGGGGCAATGGAACTATGGCTACACCTTC
TRBJ2-7,.,.,TRBV13,CASSRGQTFGYEQYF,TGTGCCAGCAGCCGCGGACAGACATTCGGCTACGAGCAGTACTTC